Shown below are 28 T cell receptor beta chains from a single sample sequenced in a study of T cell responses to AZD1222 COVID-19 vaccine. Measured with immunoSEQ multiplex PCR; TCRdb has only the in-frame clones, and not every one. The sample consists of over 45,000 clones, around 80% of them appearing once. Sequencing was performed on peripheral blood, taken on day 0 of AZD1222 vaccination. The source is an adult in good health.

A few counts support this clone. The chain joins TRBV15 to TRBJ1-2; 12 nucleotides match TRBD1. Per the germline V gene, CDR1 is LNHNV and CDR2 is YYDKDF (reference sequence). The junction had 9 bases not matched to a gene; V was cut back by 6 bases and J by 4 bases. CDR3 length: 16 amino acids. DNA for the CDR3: TGTGCCACCAGAGGCGAGGGACAGGGGGCAGTCTATGGCTACACCTTC. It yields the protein CATRGEGQGAVYGYTF. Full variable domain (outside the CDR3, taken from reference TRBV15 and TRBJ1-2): DAMVIQNPRYQVTQFGKPVTLSCSQTLNHNVMYWYQQKSSQAPKLLFHYYDKDFNNEADTPDNFQSRRPNTSFCFLDIRSPGLGDTAMYLCATRGEGQGAVYGYTFGSGTRLTVV.

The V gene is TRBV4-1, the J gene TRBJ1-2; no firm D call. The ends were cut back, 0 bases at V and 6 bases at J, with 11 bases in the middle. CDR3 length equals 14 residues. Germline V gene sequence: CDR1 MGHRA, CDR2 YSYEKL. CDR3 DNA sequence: TGCGCCAGCAGCCAAGAAAGAGGGTTGGATGGCTACACCTTC. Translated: CASSQERGLDGYTF.

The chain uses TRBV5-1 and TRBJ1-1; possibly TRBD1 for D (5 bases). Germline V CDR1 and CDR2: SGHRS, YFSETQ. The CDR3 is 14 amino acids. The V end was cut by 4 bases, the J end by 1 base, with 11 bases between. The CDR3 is CASSGGDGNTEAFF. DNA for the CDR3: TGCGCCAGCAGCGGGGGGGACGGGAACACTGAAGCTTTCTTT.

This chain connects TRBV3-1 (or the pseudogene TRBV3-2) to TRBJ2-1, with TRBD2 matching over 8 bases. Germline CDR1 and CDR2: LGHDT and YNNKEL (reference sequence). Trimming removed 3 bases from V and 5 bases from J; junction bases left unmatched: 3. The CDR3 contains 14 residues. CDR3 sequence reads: CASSQGLGNNEQFF. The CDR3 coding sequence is TGTGCCAGCAGCCAGGGACTAGGAAACAATGAGCAGTTCTTC.

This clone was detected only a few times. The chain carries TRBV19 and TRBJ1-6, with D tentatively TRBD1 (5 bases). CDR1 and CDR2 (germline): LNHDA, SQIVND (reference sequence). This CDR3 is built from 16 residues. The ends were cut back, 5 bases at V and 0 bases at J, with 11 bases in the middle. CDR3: CASSVAGSSYNSPLHF. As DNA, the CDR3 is TGTGCCAGTAGTGTAGCAGGGAGCTCCTATAATTCACCCCTCCACTTT.

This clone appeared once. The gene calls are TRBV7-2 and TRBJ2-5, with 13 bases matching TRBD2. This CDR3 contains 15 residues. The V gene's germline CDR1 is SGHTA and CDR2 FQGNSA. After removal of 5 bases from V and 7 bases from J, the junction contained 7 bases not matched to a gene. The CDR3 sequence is CASSTGLAGEGTQYF. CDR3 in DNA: TGTGCCAGCAGCACTGGACTAGCGGGGGAAGGGACCCAGTACTTC.

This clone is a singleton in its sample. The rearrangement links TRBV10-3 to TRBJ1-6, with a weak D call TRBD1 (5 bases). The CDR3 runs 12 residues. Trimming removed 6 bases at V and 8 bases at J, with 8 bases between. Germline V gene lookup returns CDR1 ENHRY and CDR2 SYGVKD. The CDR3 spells CAISQGDSPLHF. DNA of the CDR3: TGTGCCATCAGCCAAGGGGATTCACCCCTCCACTTT.

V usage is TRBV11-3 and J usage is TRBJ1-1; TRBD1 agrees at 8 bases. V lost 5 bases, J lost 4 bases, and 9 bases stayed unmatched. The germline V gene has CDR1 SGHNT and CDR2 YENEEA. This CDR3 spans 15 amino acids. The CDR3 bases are TGTGCCAGCAGCAAATCGACAGGGGTCCGCACTGAAGCTTTCTTT. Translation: CASSKSTGVRTEAFF.

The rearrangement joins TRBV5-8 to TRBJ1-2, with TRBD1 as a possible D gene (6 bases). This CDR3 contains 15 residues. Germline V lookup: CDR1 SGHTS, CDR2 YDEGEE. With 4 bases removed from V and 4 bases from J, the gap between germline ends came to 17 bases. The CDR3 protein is CASSRLGGGSYGYTF. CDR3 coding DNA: TGTGCCAGCAGCCGATTGGGGGGGGGCTCCTATGGCTACACCTTC.

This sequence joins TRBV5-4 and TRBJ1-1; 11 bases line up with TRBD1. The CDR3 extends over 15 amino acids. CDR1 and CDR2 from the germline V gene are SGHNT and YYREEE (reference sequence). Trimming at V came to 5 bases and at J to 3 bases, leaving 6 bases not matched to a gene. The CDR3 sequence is CASRQRTGGYTEAFF. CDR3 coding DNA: TGTGCCAGCAGACAGAGGACAGGGGGCTACACTGAAGCTTTCTTT.

CDR3 coding DNA: TGTGCCAGCAGCCTATGGGCGTTTAGCTCTGGGGCCAACGTCCTGACTTTC. It specifies CASSLWAFSSGANVLTF. The gene calls are TRBV3-1 (or the pseudogene TRBV3-2) and TRBJ2-6; D is ambiguous. Germline V lookup: CDR1 LGHDT, CDR2 YNNKEL (reference sequence). Trimming left V 4 bases short and J 0 bases short, with 13 bases between. The CDR3 contains 17 residues.

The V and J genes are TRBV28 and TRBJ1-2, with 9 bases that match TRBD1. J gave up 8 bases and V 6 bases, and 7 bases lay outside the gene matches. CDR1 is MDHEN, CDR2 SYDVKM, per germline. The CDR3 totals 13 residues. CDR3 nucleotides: TGTGCCAGCAGAGCCACAGGGGGCAGGGGCTACACCTTC. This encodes CASRATGGRGYTF.

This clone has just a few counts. CDR3 region: CASKRSGGRETQYF. The CDR3 DNA sequence: TGTGCCAGCAAGCGGAGCGGGGGAAGGGAGACCCAGTACTTC. This chain connects TRBV2 to TRBJ2-5; 8 bases are shared with TRBD2. The CDR3 runs to 14 residues. J lost 5 bases, V lost 7 bases, and 9 bases had no gene match. Germline values: CDR1 SNHLY, CDR2 FYNNEI. The whole variable domain, remainder taken from reference TRBV2 and TRBJ2-5, is EPEVTQTPSHQVTQMGQEVILRCVPISNHLYFYWYRQILGQKVEFLVSFYNNEISEKSEIFDDQFSVERPDGSNFTLKIRSTKLEDSAMYFCASKRSGGRETQYFGPGTRLLVL.

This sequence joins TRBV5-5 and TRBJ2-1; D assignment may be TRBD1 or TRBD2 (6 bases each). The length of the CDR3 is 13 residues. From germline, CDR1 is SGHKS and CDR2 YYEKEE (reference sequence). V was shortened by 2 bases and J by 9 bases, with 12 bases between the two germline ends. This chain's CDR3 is CASSLLGGSEQFF. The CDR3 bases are TGTGCCAGCAGCTTATTAGGGGGGAGTGAGCAGTTCTTC.

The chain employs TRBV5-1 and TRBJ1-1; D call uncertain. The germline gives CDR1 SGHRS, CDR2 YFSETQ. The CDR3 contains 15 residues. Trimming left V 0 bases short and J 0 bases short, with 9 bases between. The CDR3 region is CASSLGSELNTEAFF. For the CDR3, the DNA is TGCGCCAGCAGCTTGGGATCAGAGCTGAACACTGAAGCTTTCTTT.

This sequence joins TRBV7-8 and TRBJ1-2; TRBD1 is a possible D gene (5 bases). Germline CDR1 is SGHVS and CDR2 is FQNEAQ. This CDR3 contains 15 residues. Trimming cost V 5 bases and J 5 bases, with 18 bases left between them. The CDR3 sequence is CASSLSGTQAYGYTF. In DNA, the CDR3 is TGTGCCAGCAGCCTTTCCGGGACCCAGGCTTATGGCTACACCTTC.

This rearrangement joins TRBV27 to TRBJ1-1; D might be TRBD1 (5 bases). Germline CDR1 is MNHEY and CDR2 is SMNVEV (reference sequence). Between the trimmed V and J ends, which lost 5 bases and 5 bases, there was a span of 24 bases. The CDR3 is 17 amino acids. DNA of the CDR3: TGTGCCAGCAGTACCCACAGGTCCCGAGGGGTTGGTACTGAAGCTTTCTTT. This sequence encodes CASSTHRSRGVGTEAFF.

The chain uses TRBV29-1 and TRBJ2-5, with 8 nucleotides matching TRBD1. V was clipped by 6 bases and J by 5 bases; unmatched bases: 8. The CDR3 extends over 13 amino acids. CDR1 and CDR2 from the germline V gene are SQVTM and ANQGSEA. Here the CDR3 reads CSVAGQGLETQYF. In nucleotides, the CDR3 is TGCAGCGTGGCAGGACAGGGTTTGGAGACCCAGTACTTC.

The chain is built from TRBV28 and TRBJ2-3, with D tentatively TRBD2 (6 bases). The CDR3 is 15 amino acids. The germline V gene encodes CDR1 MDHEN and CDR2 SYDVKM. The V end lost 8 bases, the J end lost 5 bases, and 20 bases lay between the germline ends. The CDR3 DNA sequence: TGTGCCAGCCCCCCGGGGTCGGGAGAGGTAGATACGCAGTATTTT. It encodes CASPPGSGEVDTQYF.

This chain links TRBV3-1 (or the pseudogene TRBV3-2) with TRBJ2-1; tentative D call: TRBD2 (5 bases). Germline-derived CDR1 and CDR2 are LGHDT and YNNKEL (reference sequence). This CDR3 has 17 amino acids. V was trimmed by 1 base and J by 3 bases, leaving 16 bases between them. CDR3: CASSQALTRIFYNEQFF. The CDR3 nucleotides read TGTGCCAGCAGCCAAGCTTTAACTAGAATTTTCTACAATGAGCAGTTCTTC.

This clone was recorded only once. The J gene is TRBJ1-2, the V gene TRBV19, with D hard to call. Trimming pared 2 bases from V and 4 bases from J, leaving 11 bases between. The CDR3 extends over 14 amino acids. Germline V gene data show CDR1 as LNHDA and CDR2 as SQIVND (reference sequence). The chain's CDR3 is CASSIKTEGYGYTF. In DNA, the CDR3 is TGTGCCAGTAGTATAAAAACGGAAGGCTATGGCTACACCTTC.

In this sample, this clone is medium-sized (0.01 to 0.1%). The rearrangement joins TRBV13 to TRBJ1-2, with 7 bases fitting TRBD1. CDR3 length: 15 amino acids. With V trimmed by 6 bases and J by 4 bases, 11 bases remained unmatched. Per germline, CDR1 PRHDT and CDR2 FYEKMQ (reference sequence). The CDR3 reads CASRHRGAEIYGYTF. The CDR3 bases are TGTGCCAGCAGACACAGGGGCGCCGAGATCTATGGCTACACCTTC.

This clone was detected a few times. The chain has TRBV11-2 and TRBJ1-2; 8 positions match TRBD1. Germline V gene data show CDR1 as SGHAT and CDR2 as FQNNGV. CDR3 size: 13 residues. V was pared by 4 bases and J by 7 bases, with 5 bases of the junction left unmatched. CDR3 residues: CASSSGQGRGYTF. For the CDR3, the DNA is TGTGCCAGCAGCTCTGGACAGGGACGTGGCTACACCTTC.

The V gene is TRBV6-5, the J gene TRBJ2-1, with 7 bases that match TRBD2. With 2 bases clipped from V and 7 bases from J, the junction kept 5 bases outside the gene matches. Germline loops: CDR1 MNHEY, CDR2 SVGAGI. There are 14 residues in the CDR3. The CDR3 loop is CASSYGGRANEQFF. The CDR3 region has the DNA TGTGCCAGCAGTTACGGGGGGAGGGCTAATGAGCAGTTCTTC.

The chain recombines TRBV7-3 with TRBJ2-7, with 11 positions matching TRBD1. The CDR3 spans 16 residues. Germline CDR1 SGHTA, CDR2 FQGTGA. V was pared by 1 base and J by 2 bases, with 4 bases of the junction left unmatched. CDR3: CASSLRRTGGTYEQYF. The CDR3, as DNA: TGTGCCAGCAGCTTAAGGAGGACAGGGGGCACCTACGAGCAGTACTTC.

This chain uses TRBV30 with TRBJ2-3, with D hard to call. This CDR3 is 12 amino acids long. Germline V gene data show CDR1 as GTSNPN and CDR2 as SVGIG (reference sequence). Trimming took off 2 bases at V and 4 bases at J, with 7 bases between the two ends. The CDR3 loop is CAWSSSPDTQYF. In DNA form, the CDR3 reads TGTGCCTGGAGTAGCAGCCCAGATACGCAGTATTTT.

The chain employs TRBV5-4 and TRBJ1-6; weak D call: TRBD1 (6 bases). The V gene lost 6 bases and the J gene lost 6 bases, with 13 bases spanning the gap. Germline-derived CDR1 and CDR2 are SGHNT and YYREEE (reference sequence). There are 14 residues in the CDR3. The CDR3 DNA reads TGTGCCAGCACACGGGGGCAGGGTAATTCACCCCTCCACTTT. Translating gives CASTRGQGNSPLHF. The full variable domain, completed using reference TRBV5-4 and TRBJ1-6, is ETGVTQSPTHLIKTRGQQVTLRCSSQSGHNTVSWYQQALGQGPQFIFQYYREEENGRGNFPPRFSGLQFPNYSSELNVNALELDDSALYLCASTRGQGNSPLHFGNGTRLTVT.

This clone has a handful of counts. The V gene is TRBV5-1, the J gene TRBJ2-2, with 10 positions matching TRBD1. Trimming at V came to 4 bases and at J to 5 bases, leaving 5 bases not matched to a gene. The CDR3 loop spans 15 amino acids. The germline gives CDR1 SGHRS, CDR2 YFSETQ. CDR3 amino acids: CASSPGTGVTGELFF. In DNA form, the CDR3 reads TGCGCCAGCAGCCCCGGGACAGGGGTAACCGGGGAGCTGTTTTTT. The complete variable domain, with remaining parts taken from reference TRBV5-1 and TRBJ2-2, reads KAGVTQTPRYLIKTRGQQVTLSCSPISGHRSVSWYQQTPGQGLQFLFEYFSETQRNKGNFPGRFSGRQFSNSRSEMNVSTLELGDSALYLCASSPGTGVTGELFFGEGSRLTVL.